This is a list of T cell receptor beta chains from one sample in a study of blood T cell repertoires in COVID-19. Clones were read by immunoSEQ multiplex PCR, and TCRdb kept only the in-frame ones, dropping some. The sample has under 150,000 clones, roughly 90% seen once. The sample was peripheral blood. The source of these receptors is a man between 50 and 59 years old with acute or convalescent COVID-19. Both conserved end residues are part of each CDR3. Fields, in order: CDR3 length, V gene, J gene, CDR3 protein.

cdr3_length: 16
v_call: TRBV30
j_call: TRBJ2-7
cdr3_aa: CAWSGTSGDNSYEQYF

cdr3_length: 16
v_call: TRBV7-2
j_call: TRBJ1-2
cdr3_aa: CASSLAVTGGAFGYTF

cdr3_length: 16
v_call: TRBV4-1
j_call: TRBJ2-5
cdr3_aa: CASSQEAGRERETQYF

cdr3_length: 14
v_call: TRBV11-2
j_call: TRBJ2-7
cdr3_aa: CASSFQGAEYEQYF

cdr3_length: 13
v_call: TRBV12-3/TRBV12-4
j_call: TRBJ1-2
cdr3_aa: CASSPSGVSGYTF

cdr3_length: 13
v_call: TRBV11-2
j_call: TRBJ2-2
cdr3_aa: CASSLSGTGELFF

cdr3_length: 12
v_call: TRBV3-1/TRBV3-2
j_call: TRBJ1-6
cdr3_aa: CASSPSGSPLHF

cdr3_length: 15
v_call: TRBV6-5
j_call: TRBJ2-3
cdr3_aa: CASSQTETSTDTQYF

cdr3_length: 14
v_call: TRBV19
j_call: TRBJ2-7
cdr3_aa: CASSNPGLTYEQYF

cdr3_length: 14
v_call: TRBV19
j_call: TRBJ1-2
cdr3_aa: CASRLAGTNYGYTF

cdr3_length: 14
v_call: TRBV5-6
j_call: TRBJ2-1
cdr3_aa: CASSLLQVGNEQFF

cdr3_length: 16
v_call: TRBV19
j_call: TRBJ1-1
cdr3_aa: CASSIGTGGLNTEAFF

cdr3_length: 16
v_call: TRBV29-1
j_call: TRBJ1-3
cdr3_aa: CSVAGRALHSGNTIYF

cdr3_length: 15
v_call: TRBV7-9
j_call: TRBJ2-7
cdr3_aa: CASVSLGTGTSEQYF

cdr3_length: 16
v_call: TRBV9
j_call: TRBJ2-1
cdr3_aa: CASSVRTGGPYNEQFF

cdr3_length: 15
v_call: TRBV4-1
j_call: TRBJ2-3
cdr3_aa: CASSQVPSGTDTQYF

cdr3_length: 15
v_call: TRBV2
j_call: TRBJ2-7
cdr3_aa: CASSGSGRGPYEQYF

cdr3_length: 15
v_call: TRBV6-4
j_call: TRBJ2-1
cdr3_aa: CASSDPTSGRGEQFF

cdr3_length: 14
v_call: TRBV5-6
j_call: TRBJ2-5
cdr3_aa: CASSLDGGVETQYF

cdr3_length: 12
v_call: TRBV7-9
j_call: TRBJ1-1
cdr3_aa: CASSRGNTEAFF

cdr3_length: 18
v_call: TRBV3-1/TRBV3-2
j_call: TRBJ2-2
cdr3_aa: CASSPSVLVGRASGELFF

cdr3_length: 14
v_call: TRBV2
j_call: TRBJ1-2
cdr3_aa: CAIPSGTGGDGYTF

cdr3_length: 15
v_call: TRBV9
j_call: TRBJ2-7
cdr3_aa: CASSVSGTGNYEQYF

cdr3_length: 15
v_call: TRBV5-1
j_call: TRBJ2-3
cdr3_aa: CASSLRGLSADTQYF

cdr3_length: 15
v_call: TRBV7-2
j_call: TRBJ1-6
cdr3_aa: CASSVGFSYNSPLHF